The 13 T cell receptor beta chains presented below share a single source sample, sequenced in a study of blood T cells in healthy people across ages. A sample-barcoded 5' primer and a J-beta primer mix were used in a second PCR of roughly 7 to 11 cycles. MiXCR, applied by TCRdb to the 5' RACE reads, yields one record per CDR3 protein. This table holds roughly 800,000 distinct CDR3 sequences, roughly 64% found once. The specimen was blood. These receptor sequences come from a man aged 30 to 45 in good health.

The chain links TRBV6-5 to TRBJ2-5; D call uncertain. This CDR3 contains 13 residues. V shed 0 bases and J shed 4 bases, with 6 bases lying between them. Germline assignment: CDR1 MNHEY and CDR2 SVGAGI. CDR3 DNA sequence: TGTGCCAGCAGTTACTCGTGGATAGAGACCCAGTACTTC. This gives the protein CASSYSWIETQYF.

This clonotype came up a few times. The chain combines TRBV29-1 with TRBJ2-4; 8 bases align to TRBD2. The J call is in doubt because the DNA end fits TRBJ2-7 better. Germline CDR1 SQVTM, CDR2 ANQGSEA. CDR3 length equals 14 residues. The DNA for the CDR3 is TGCAGCGTTGTGACGGGAGGGCAGACCTACGAGCAGTACTTC. Translation: CSVVTGGQTYEQYF.

The chain carries TRBV7-2 and TRBJ2-7, with 7 bases aligning to TRBD1. Per the germline V gene, CDR1 is SGHTA and CDR2 is FQGNSA. The trim removed 8 bases at V and 0 bases at J, leaving 7 bases unmatched. The CDR3 is 14 residues long. This CDR3 reads CASGPDRYSYEQYF. DNA of the CDR3: TGTGCCAGCGGCCCGGACAGGTACTCCTACGAGCAGTACTTC.

The rearrangement uses TRBV9 and TRBJ1-2, with D perhaps TRBD1 (6 bases). This CDR3 has 15 amino acids. Trimming took 0 bases from V and 0 from J, leaving 9 bases between them. Germline V gene lookup returns CDR1 SGDLS and CDR2 YYNGEE. Here the CDR3 reads CASSVEGGANYGYTF. In DNA form, the CDR3 reads TGTGCCAGCAGCGTAGAGGGGGGGGCTAACTATGGCTACACCTTC.

The chain recombines TRBV7-9 with TRBJ2-7; D is tentatively TRBD1 or TRBD2 (5 bases each). The CDR3 has 11 residues. Germline lookup yields CDR1 SEHNR and CDR2 FQNEAQ (reference sequence). Trimming cost V 3 bases and J 12 bases, with 12 bases left between them. The CDR3 reads CASSFGGQGYF. The DNA for the CDR3 is TGTGCCAGCAGCTTCGGCGGGCAGGGGTACTTC.

Note on this clonotype: This clone may be a read error of a much larger clone one base away. The chain uses TRBV18 and TRBJ2-7, with TRBD1 as a possible D gene (6 bases). Germline values: CDR1 KGHSH, CDR2 LQKENI. CDR3 length: 14 amino acids. The CDR3 DNA sequence: TGTGCCGGCTCACTGGGGGCCCAAACCTACGAGCAGTACTTC. Translating gives CAGSLGAQTYEQYF. Filled out from reference TRBV18 and TRBJ2-7, the complete variable domain reads NAGVMQNPRHLVRRRGQEARLRCSPMKGHSHVYWYRQLPEEGLKFMVYLQKENIIDESGMPKERFSAEFPKEGPSILRIQQVVRGDSAAYFCAGSLGAQTYEQYFGPGTRLTVT.

The rearrangement uses TRBV5-1 and TRBJ2-1; D not certain. Germline V gives CDR1 SGHRS, CDR2 YFSETQ. Trimming left V 2 bases short and J 7 bases short, with 13 bases between. This CDR3 comprises 14 residues. CDR3 nucleotides: TGCGCCAGCAGCTTTGTCGGCAGACCAAATGAGCAGTTCTTC. As protein: CASSFVGRPNEQFF.

The V call is TRBV4-3, the J call TRBJ1-5; D is ambiguous. The germline gives CDR1 LGHNA, CDR2 YSLEER. This CDR3 region has 14 residues. Trimming took off 0 bases at V and 5 bases at J, with 8 bases between the two ends. CDR3 residues: CASSQDLSDQPQHF. DNA of the CDR3: TGCGCCAGCAGCCAAGATTTATCAGATCAGCCCCAGCATTTT.

This clonotype was counted only a few times. As DNA, the CDR3 is TGTGCCAGCGATATTAGCGGGAGGTCCGTCACAGATACGCAGTATTTT. Protein sequence: CASDISGRSVTDTQYF. The gene calls are TRBV28 and TRBJ2-3; TRBD2 agrees at 10 bases. V shed 8 bases, J shed 2 bases, and the junction held 10 bases outside the gene matches. CDR1 MDHEN and CDR2 SYDVKM come from the germline V gene. This CDR3 region has 16 residues.

The DNA of the CDR3 is TGTGCCAGCAGCTTGAGACAACACGACCCCACAGATACGCAGTATTTT. As protein: CASSLRQHDPTDTQYF. V usage is TRBV7-2 and J usage is TRBJ2-3; no definite D call. Trimming removed 3 bases at V and 2 bases at J, with 15 bases between. Germline V CDR1 and CDR2: SGHTA, FQGNSA. The CDR3 sequence is 16 residues long.

The genes are TRBV27 and TRBJ2-1; the match to TRBD2 covers 11 bases. This CDR3 has 15 residues. V trimming: 1 base; J trimming: 7 bases; junction bases outside the gene matches: 3. Germline CDR1 and CDR2: MNHEY and SMNVEV (reference sequence). The CDR3 sequence is CASSLYGTSGNEQFF. For the CDR3, the DNA is TGTGCCAGCAGTTTATATGGGACTAGCGGTAATGAGCAGTTCTTC.

The J gene is TRBJ1-1, the V gene TRBV20-1; tentatively, D is TRBD1 (6 bases). The CDR3 has 16 amino acids. Germline lookup yields CDR1 DFQATT and CDR2 SNEGSKA (reference sequence). V was pared by 2 bases and J by 0 bases, with 16 bases between. CDR3 protein: CSARKDSSVMNTEAFF. In nucleotides, the CDR3 is TGCAGTGCTAGAAAGGACAGTTCGGTCATGAACACTGAAGCTTTCTTT.

This chain uses TRBV7-2 with TRBJ2-1, with 14 positions matching TRBD2. This CDR3 comprises 16 residues. V shed 5 bases, J shed 10 bases, and the junction held 10 bases outside the gene matches. Germline loops: CDR1 SGHTA, CDR2 FQGNSA. The CDR3 bases are TGTGCCAGCAGCCCAGCGGGACTAGCGGGAGTGATCGAGCAGTTCTTC. Translated, it gives CASSPAGLAGVIEQFF.